Below are 9 T cell receptor beta chains sequenced from a single sample in a study of T cells expressing NK-cell markers. TCRdb re-analyzed the 5' RACE reads; it lists each CDR3 protein once, without DNA. This table lists 500,000 to 600,000 distinct CDR3 sequences. Sequencing was carried out using blood T cells: a sorted CD56 or NKG2C T cell subset, CD4+ or CD8+ T cells, or bulk PBMC T cells (not recorded which). These receptors were taken from a man between 18 and 29 years old in good health.

The chain is built from TRBV7-3 and TRBJ2-1. In germline, CDR1 is SGHTA, CDR2 FQGTGA. This CDR3 region has 16 residues. The CDR3 loop is CASSAETGGLSNEQFF.

The chain uses TRBV29-1 and TRBJ1-1. This CDR3 contains 14 residues. Germline CDR1 reads SQVTM; CDR2 reads ANQGSEA. The CDR3 sequence is CSVEDGGSGTEAFF.

The rearrangement joins TRBV7-6 to TRBJ1-3. Germline V gives CDR1 SGHVS, CDR2 FNYEAQ. The CDR3 extends over 16 amino acids. CDR3 region: CASSLASADSGNTIYF.

The J gene is TRBJ2-4, the V gene TRBV9; TCRdb picks TRBD2, but there is no DNA to check that call. Germline CDR1 is SGDLS and CDR2 is YYNGEE. This CDR3 has 18 residues. This chain's CDR3 is CASSLTGASGSGRNIQYF.

The chain joins TRBV20-1 to TRBJ2-4; TCRdb picks TRBD2, but there is no DNA to check that call. Per germline, CDR1 DFQATT and CDR2 SNEGSKA (reference sequence). The CDR3 contains 14 residues. CDR3 in amino acids: CSAARPLAKNIQYF.

This chain uses TRBV7-9 with TRBJ1-2; TCRdb returns TRBD1, unconfirmable since there is no DNA. The CDR3 loop spans 13 amino acids. Germline assignment: CDR1 SEHNR and CDR2 FQNEAQ (reference sequence). The CDR3 sequence: CASSLSQVRGYTF.

The chain is built from TRBV15 and TRBJ2-2. This CDR3 region has 14 residues. Germline loops: CDR1 LNHNV, CDR2 YYDKDF (reference sequence). This CDR3 is CATEPGLKSGELFF.

The CDR3 sequence is CASTDGLAGPISIYEQYF. The chain is built from TRBV12-3 or TRBV12-4 and TRBJ2-7; TCRdb indicates TRBD2, and absent DNA this call remains unverified. There are 18 residues in the CDR3.

V and J are TRBV30 and TRBJ1-2; TCRdb returns TRBD1, unconfirmable since there is no DNA. The length of the CDR3 is 14 residues. CDR1 is GTSNPN and CDR2 is SVGIG in the germline V gene (reference sequence). The CDR3 sequence is CAWARHRDPSGYTF.